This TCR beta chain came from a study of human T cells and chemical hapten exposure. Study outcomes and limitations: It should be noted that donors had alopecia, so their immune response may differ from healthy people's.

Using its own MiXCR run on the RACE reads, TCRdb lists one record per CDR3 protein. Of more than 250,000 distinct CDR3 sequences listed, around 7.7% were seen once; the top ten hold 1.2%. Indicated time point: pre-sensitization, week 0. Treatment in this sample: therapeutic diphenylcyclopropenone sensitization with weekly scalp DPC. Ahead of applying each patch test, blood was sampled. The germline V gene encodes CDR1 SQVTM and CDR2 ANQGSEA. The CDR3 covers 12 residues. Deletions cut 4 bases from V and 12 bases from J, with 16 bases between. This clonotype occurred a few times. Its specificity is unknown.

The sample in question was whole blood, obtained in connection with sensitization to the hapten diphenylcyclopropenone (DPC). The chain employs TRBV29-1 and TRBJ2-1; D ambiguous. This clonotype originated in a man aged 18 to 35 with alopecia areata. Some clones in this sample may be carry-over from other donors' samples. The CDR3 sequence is CSVVHWVSGQFF. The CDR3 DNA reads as TGCAGCGTTGTACATTGGGTTTCAGGGCAGTTCTTC.